This TCR beta chain was captured in a study of shared clonotypes between healthy human individuals. In the study overall: Donors were a couple of women and a few men aged 18 to 49.

Positive CCR7 selection of CD45RO-negative cells yielded the naive CD8 cells, and terminally differentiated effector memory CD45RA+ cells were excluded. This CDR3 contains 16 residues. CDR1 and CDR2 (germline): PRHDT, FYEKMQ (reference sequence). V was shortened by 3 bases and J by 4 bases, with 19 bases between the two germline ends. Only one count was recorded for this clone. Repertoires were generated with immunoSEQ multiplex PCR, while TCRdb's copy carries only in-frame clones and drops some. The repertoire holds around 2.1 million clones, approximately 94% seen once, with over 1.5% in the top ten.

This receptor was obtained from a man aged 18 to 30 in good health. Some clones in this sample may be carry-over from other donors' samples. Source material: naive CD8+ T cells from PBMCs. The rearrangement links TRBV13 to TRBJ2-7; tentative D call: TRBD2 (5 bases). As DNA, the CDR3 is TGTGCCAGCAGCTTCCCGGGAAACAGCTACCAGTACGAGCAGTACTTC. Protein sequence: CASSFPGNSYQYEQYF.